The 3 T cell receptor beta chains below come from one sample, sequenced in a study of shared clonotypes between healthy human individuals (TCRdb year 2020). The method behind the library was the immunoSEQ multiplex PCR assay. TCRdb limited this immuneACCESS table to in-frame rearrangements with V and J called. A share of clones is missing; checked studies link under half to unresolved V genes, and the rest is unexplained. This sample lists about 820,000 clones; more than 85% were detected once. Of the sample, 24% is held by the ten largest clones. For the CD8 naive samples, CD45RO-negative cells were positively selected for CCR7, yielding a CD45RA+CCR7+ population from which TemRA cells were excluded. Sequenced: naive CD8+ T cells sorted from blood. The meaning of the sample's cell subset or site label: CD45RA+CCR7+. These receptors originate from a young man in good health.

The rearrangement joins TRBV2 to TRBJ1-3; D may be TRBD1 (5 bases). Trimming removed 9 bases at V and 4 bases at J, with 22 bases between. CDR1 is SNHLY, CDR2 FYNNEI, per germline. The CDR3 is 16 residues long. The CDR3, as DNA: TGTGCCAGTAACCCTCGGGAGCACAGGCCCGGAAACACCATATATTTT. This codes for CASNPREHRPGNTIYF.

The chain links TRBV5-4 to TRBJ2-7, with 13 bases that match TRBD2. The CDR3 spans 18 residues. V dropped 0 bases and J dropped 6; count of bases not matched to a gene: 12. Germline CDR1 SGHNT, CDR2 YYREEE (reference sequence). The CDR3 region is CASSLEGLAGVGSVEQYF. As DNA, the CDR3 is TGTGCCAGCAGCTTGGAAGGACTAGCGGGAGTGGGGTCAGTCGAGCAGTACTTC.

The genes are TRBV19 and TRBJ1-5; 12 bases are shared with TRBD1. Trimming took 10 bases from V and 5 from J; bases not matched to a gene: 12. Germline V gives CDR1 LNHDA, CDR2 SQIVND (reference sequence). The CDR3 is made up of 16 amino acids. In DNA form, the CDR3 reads TGTGCCACCCGGGACAGGGGGCGCCCGGACGATCAGCCCCAGCATTTT. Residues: CATRDRGRPDDQPQHF.